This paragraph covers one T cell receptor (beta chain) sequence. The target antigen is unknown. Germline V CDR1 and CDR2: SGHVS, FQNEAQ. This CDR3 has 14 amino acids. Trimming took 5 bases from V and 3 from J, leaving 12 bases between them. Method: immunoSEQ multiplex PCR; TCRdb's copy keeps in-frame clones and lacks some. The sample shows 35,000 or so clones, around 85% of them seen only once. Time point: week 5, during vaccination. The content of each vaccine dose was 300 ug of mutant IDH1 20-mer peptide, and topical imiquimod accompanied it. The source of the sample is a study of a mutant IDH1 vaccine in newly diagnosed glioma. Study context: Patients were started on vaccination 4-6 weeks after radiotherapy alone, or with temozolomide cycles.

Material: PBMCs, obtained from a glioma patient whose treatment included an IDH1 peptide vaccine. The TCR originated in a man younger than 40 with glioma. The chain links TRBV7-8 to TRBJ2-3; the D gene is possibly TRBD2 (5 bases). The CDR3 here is CASSPLGETDTQYF. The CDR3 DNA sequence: TGTGCCAGCAGCCCCCTTGGGGAGACAGATACGCAGTATTTT.